This TCR beta chain was captured in a study of regulatory T cells in long-lasting Graves disease. Arm-PCR with iRepertoire HTBI primers amplified the CDR3 regions for these TCR beta libraries. TCRdb reprocessed the multiplex PCR reads with MiXCR, giving one entry per CDR3 protein. The sample includes around 400,000 distinct CDR3 sequences, around 23% of them seen just once. Indicated time point: persistent/refractory GD, antithyroid drugs over 5 years with positive TRAb. Extracted PBMC RNA gave rise to the TCR library. Trimming removed 0 bases from V and 3 bases from J, with 12 bases in between. The CDR3 totals 15 residues. Germline lookup yields CDR1 MNHNY and CDR2 SVGAGI (reference sequence).

This TCR was sampled from a woman aged 40 to 55 with Graves disease. The material was peripheral blood mononuclear cells (PBMCs), obtained when the disease was refractory, from a patient treated with antithyroid drugs. This chain links TRBV6-6 with TRBJ2-7; D is possibly TRBD1 (5 bases). CDR3 loop: CASSYSWSGNYEQYF. The CDR3 region has the DNA TGTGCCAGCAGTTACTCGTGGTCAGGGAACTACGAGCAGTACTTC.